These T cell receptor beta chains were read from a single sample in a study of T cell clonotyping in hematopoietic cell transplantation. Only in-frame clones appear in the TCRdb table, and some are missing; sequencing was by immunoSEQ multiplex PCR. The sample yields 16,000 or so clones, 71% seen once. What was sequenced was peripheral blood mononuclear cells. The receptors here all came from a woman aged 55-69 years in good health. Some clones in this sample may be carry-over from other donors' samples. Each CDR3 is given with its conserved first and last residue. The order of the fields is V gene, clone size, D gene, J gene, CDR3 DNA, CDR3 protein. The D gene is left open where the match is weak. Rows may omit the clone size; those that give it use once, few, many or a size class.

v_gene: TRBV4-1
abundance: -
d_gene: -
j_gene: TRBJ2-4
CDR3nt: TGCGCCAGCAGCCAAGGTGGGGGGGCAGGGGTCGTAGCCAAAAACATTCAGTACTTC
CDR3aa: CASSQGGGAGVVAKNIQYF

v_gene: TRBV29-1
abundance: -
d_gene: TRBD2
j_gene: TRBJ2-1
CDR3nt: TGCAGCGGCGGGGGGCCAGCGGGAGATGAGCAGTTCTTC
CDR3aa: CSGGGPAGDEQFF

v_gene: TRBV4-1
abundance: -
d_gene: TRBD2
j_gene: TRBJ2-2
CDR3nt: TGCGCCAGCAGCCCGGAAGAAGTCGGGGGGAGGTGGGAGCTGTTTTTT
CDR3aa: CASSPEEVGGRWELFF

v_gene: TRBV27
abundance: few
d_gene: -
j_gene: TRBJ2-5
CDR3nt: TGTGCCAGCAGTTTAGGCGGGACTTCCCTGGAGACCCAGTACTTC
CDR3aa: CASSLGGTSLETQYF

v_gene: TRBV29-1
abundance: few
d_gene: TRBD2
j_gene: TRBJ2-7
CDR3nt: TGCAGCGTTGTCCCAGCGGGAGGCTACGAGCAGTACTTC
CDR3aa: CSVVPAGGYEQYF

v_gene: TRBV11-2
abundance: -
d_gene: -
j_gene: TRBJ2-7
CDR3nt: TGTGCCAGCAGCTTACAGAGCTCCTACGAGCAGTACTTC
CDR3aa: CASSLQSSYEQYF

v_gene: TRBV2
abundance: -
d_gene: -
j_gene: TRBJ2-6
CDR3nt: TGTGCCAGCAAACCCTCGGCCGCTGGGGCCAACGTCCTGACTTTC
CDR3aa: CASKPSAAGANVLTF

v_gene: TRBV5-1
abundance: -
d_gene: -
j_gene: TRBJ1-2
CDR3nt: TGCGCCAGCAGCTTGGAGAGACCTAACTATGGCTACACCTTC
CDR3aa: CASSLERPNYGYTF

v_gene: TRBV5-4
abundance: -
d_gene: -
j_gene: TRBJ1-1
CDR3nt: TGTGCCAGCAGCTCCGGTGGGGGCACTGAAGCTTTCTTT
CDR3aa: CASSSGGGTEAFF

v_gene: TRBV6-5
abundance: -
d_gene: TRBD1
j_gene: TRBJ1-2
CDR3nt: TGTGCCAGCAGCCCCGGACAGGGGAGGTATGGCTACACCTTC
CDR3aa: CASSPGQGRYGYTF

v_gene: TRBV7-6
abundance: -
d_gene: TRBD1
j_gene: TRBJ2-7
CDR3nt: TGTGCCAGCAGCTCACTAGGGTCGGGCAGGGGGAGCTCCTACGAGCAGTACTTC
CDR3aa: CASSSLGSGRGSSYEQYF

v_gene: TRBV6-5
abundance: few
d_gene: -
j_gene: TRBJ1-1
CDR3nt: TGTGCCAGCAGTTACCGGGATACAAACACTGAAGCTTTCTTT
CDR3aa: CASSYRDTNTEAFF

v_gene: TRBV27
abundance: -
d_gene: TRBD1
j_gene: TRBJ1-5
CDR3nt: TGTGCCAGCAGTTTATCGACAGGGAATGGCAATCAGCCCCAGCATTTT
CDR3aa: CASSLSTGNGNQPQHF

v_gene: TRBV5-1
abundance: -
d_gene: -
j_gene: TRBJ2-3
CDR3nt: TGCGCCAGCAGCTTGGGGGGGAGACGGGGCACAGATACGCAGTATTTT
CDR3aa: CASSLGGRRGTDTQYF

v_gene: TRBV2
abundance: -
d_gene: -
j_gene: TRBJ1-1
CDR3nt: TGTGCCAGCAGTGCGGGTGCTGAGGGGACTGAAGCTTTCTTT
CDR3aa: CASSAGAEGTEAFF

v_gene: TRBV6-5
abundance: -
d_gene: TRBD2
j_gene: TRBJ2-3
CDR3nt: TGTGCCAGCATGCGGGGGTACACGCAGTATTTT
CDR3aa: CASMRGYTQYF

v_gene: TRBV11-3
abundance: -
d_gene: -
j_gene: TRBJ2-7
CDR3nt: TGTGCCAGCAGCTTAGGAGTATCTGGGAGCCCTACTTACGAGCAGTACTTC
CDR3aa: CASSLGVSGSPTYEQYF

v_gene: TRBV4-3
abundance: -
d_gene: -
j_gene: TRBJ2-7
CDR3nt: TGCGCCAGCAGCCAAGATCGCGCACTCTACGAGCAGTACTTC
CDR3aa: CASSQDRALYEQYF

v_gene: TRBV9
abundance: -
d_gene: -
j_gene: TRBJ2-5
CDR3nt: TGTGCCAGCAGCGTAGTGGGCGGTAACCAAGAGACCCAGTACTTC
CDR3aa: CASSVVGGNQETQYF

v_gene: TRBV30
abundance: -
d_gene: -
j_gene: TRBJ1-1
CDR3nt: TGTGCCTGGAGTGTACCCAGTCTGAACACTGAAGCTTTCTTT
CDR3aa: CAWSVPSLNTEAFF

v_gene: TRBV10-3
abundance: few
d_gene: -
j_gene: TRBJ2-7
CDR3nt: TGTGCCATCAGTGAGACAGGGCGAAACTACGAGCAGTACTTC
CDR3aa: CAISETGRNYEQYF

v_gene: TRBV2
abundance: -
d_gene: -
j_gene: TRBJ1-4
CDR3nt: TGTGCCAGCAGGGGGGGGATAACTAATGAAAAACTGTTTTTT
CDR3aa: CASRGGITNEKLFF